This T cell receptor (beta chain) was captured by sequencing in a study of regulatory T cells in long-lasting Graves disease. The overall study: Persistence in Graves' disease denoted antithyroid drug use beyond 5 years alongside positive TSH receptor antibodies.

J lost 1 base, V lost 7 bases, and 11 bases had no gene match. This CDR3 is 16 amino acids long. Germline V CDR1 and CDR2: MNHNS, SASEGT. This clonotype was counted ten times or more. Its antigen remains unknown. General study findings and limits: Possibly, too few samples lowered accuracy.

According to the study, TCR beta libraries were built with iRepertoire HTBI primers and CDR3-region Arm-PCR. Original processing notes: The samples included roughly 62 TRBV and some 14 TRBJ segments. Via MiXCR, TCRdb re-called the multiplex PCR reads, giving one row per CDR3 protein. V and J calls and clone size were set by TCRdb, not the authors. This repertoire shows about 660,000 distinct CDR3 sequences, 25% to 35% found once; its top ten account for under 55%. Noted time point: persistent/refractory GD, antithyroid drugs over 5 years with positive TRAb. Extracted PBMC RNA gave rise to the TCR library.

The V call is TRBV6-1, the J call TRBJ2-7, with 9 bases that match TRBD2. The TCR comes from a female donor with Graves disease. The material was peripheral blood mononuclear cells (PBMCs), obtained when the disease was refractory, from a patient treated with antithyroid drugs. The CDR3 DNA reads as TGTGCCAGCACTGACGGGTTTGCGGGAGGGTCCTACGAGCAGTACTTC. Encoded protein: CASTDGFAGGSYEQYF.